The table lists the clone carrying this T cell receptor beta chain with a few counts. Its antigen is unidentified. The data were taken from a study of CD8 T cells in ankylosing spondylitis. Study results and limitations: Significant enrichment of disease-linked clones was reported in matched ankylosing spondylitis synovial fluid.

TCRdb used MiXCR to reprocess the 5' RACE reads, holding one entry per CDR3 protein. The table records around 150,000 distinct CDR3 sequences, around 20% of them present only once. The CDR3 is made up of 16 amino acids. The specimen sequenced was blood, either unsorted or a sorted T cell fraction (not recorded which). This chain uses TRBV21-1 with TRBJ2-2; the listed D gene, TRBD1, was not tested against the DNA. TRBV21-1 represents a pseudogene. The sequence derives from a male donor with ankylosing spondylitis or in good health (not recorded which). The CDR3 DNA reads TGTGCCAGCAGCAAAGCTCCCAGACAGGGCGGATGGGAGCTGTTTTTT. Translated, it gives CASSKAPRQGGWELFF.